This TCR beta chain was obtained from a study of shared clonotypes between healthy human individuals (dated by TCRdb to about 2020). At the level of the whole study: Two women and three men aged 18 to 49 years were included in the cohort. To estimate repertoire size and how much clonotype sharing occurs between individuals, the study deeply sequenced the blood TCR repertoires of about 5 healthy adults. Per donor, three plates each were used for CD4 naive and CD4 memory, two for CD8 naive, and one for CD8 memory. To increase sequencing depth and limit assay-specific biases, TCR repertoire library preparation and sequencing were carried out by different laboratories using diverse techniques. Leukapheresis yielded between about 0.9 and 9.5 billion PBMCs per donor.

The CDR3 covers 15 residues, taking in both the cysteine and the phenylalanine. Just CDR3 DNA is preserved here, 45 bases in frame from base 1. TCR CDR3 regions were amplified from genomic DNA by multiplex PCR using the deep immunoSEQ assay. Genomic DNA extracted from each cell subset was distributed evenly over all wells of several immunoSEQ 96-well plates, and each plate served as one replicate. For sorted subsets, each replicate PCR was loaded with 200 ng genomic DNA, equivalent to about 33,000 T cell genomes. Purified libraries were quantified with a Qubit 3.0 fluorometer, sized on a Bioanalyzer 2100, and re-quantified with the KAPA Library Quantification kit. Every immunoSEQ 96-well plate was sequenced on a dedicated single-read 150-cycle Illumina NextSeq 550 flow cell. In the paper's pipeline: Because the immunoSEQ output held only junctional sequences and lacked quality scores, the filtering could not match the filtering applied to full-length reads. Sequences were annotated with PyIR, a Python wrapper for IgBLAST v1.9, and V/J genes and CDR3 were assigned using IMGT germline references. Reads were removed for weak V/J assignments (E-value above 1e-6), missing CDR3, stop codons, out-of-frame junctions, or ambiguous translated residues. V3J clonotypes were defined by identical inferred V gene, J gene, and CDR3 amino acid sequence. The percentage overlap between two repertoires was calculated by dividing the number of shared unique clonotypes by the size of the smaller repertoire. Three approaches were used to assess repertoire richness: RTK rarefaction, the Chao1 estimator, and Recon v2.1 estimates of unobserved clonotypes. OLGA was used to compute generation probabilities for all TCRbeta clonotypes that the gDNA method yielded from a few donors. Held by TCRdb, this immuneACCESS table contains in-frame sequences only and omits some clones. Under half of the omission traces to an unresolved V gene where checked; the cause of the rest is unknown. D and trimming come from the DNA, and the V and J calls and clone size come from that table. The sample table contains about 2.4 million clones; only one count was recorded for roughly 92% of them. Clones ranked in the top ten supply over 0.12% of the sample.

Summary of the overall study and its limitations: Because the study included only a small number of donors, the genetic and exposure-history diversity represented was limited. Across four donors, 4.5% to 6.5% of naive CD4, around 3.3% of naive CD8, about 2.3% of memory CD4, and 0.4% to 0.45% of memory CD8 clonotypes were shared. Incomplete sequencing was indicated by rarefaction of sorted-subset datasets, despite the large sequencing depth. Naive subsets generally had larger estimated clonotype richness than memory subsets did. Sampling was limited to blood, and TCR repertoires in tissue likely differ from TCR repertoires in blood. Higher generation probabilities were observed for clonotypes shared by all four sorted-subset donors than for non-shared clonotypes. Pairwise subsampling led to the expectation that sequencing depth would affect the degree of clonotype sharing among donors.

Healthy HIV-negative adults with no recently reported acute infections or vaccinations were included as donors. Every donor was a Caucasian adult living in Nashville, Tennessee, USA. CD4+ T cells were enriched by magnetic negative selection, after which naive cells were positively selected on CD45RA and the negative fraction was taken as the memory subset. After blood collection by leukapheresis, PBMCs were isolated using Ficoll-Histopaque density gradient centrifugation and then cryopreserved in the vapor phase of liquid nitrogen. Analytical flow cytometry was used to check the purity and quantity of every magnetically sorted T cell population. Each sorted fraction had its genomic DNA isolated and then quantified by UV absorbance on a Nanodrop 2000c. On this clone itself: The clone's antigen remains unknown. One base away there is no much larger clone; base qualities are not given.

The clonotype comes from a young man in good health. The chain uses TRBV21-1 and TRBJ2-2. TRBV21-1 constitutes a pseudogene. The sequencing sample was made of naive CD4+ T cells sorted from blood. The sample's cell subset or site label, in plain terms: CD45RA+ positively selected. The CDR3 protein: CASSKVPTIVGELFF. In nucleotide form, the sequence is TGTGCCAGCAGCAAAGTGCCCACGATCGTTGGGGAGCTGTTTTTT.